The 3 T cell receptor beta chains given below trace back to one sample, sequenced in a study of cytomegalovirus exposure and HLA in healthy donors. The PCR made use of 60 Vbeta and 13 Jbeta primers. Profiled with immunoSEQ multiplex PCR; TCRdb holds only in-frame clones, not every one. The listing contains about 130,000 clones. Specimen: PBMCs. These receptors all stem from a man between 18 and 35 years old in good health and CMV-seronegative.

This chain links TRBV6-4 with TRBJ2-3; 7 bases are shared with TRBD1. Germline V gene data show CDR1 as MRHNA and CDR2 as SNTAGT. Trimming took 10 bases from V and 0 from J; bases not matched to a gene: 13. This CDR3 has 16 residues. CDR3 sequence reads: CANSRTGPYSTDTQYF. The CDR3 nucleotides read TGTGCCAACTCCCGGACAGGCCCCTATAGCACAGATACGCAGTATTTT.

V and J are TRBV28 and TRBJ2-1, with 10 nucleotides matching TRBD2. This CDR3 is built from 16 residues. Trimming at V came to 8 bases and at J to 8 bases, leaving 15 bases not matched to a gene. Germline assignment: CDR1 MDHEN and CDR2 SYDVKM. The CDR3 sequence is CASGSEGLAGAHEQFF. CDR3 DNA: TGTGCCAGCGGCTCTGAGGGGCTAGCGGGAGCCCATGAGCAGTTCTTC.

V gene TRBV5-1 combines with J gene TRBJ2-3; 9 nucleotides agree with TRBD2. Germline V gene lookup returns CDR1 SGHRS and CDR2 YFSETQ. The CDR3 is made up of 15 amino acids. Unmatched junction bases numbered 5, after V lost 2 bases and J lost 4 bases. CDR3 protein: CASSFGLAFADTQYF. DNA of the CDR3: TGCGCCAGCAGCTTCGGACTAGCGTTCGCAGATACGCAGTATTTT. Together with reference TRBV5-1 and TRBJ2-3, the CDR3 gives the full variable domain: KAGVTQTPRYLIKTRGQQVTLSCSPISGHRSVSWYQQTPGQGLQFLFEYFSETQRNKGNFPGRFSGRQFSNSRSEMNVSTLELGDSALYLCASSFGLAFADTQYFGPGTRLTVL.